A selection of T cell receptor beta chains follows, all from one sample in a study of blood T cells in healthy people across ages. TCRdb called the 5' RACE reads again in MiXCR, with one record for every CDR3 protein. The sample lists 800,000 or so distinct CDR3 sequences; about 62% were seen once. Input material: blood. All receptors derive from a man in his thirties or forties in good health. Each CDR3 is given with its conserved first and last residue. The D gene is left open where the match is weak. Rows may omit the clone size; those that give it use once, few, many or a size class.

TGTGCCAGCAGCTTCCGGCAGGATGTGTATCTGCTCACCTTC,CASSFRQDVYLLTF,TRBV5-8,.,.,TRBJ1-2
TGCAGTGCTGCTAGCCCTCTAGGCGCGGGCTACACCTTC,CSAASPLGAGYTF,TRBV20-1,.,.,TRBJ1-2
TGTGCCAGCAGTCGGCGGCAGGGGTTGGTTGAAAAACTGTTTTTT,CASSRRQGLVEKLFF,TRBV27,.,.,TRBJ1-4
TGTGCCACCAGCAGTCGCGCGACTAGCGGGGGGGAGCGGGCCAGGAACATTCAGTACTTC,CATSSRATSGGERARNIQYF,TRBV15,few,TRBD2,TRBJ2-4
TGCAGCGTTGGGACTAGCGGGGCTGAGCAAGAGACCCAGTACTTC,CSVGTSGAEQETQYF,TRBV29-1,.,TRBD2,TRBJ2-5
TGTGCCATCAGTGGTGACAACCAAGAGACCCAGTACTTC,CAISGDNQETQYF,TRBV10-3,few,.,TRBJ2-5
TGTGCCAGCAGCCTGCGGGACACCCAAATACCCTACTATGGCTACACCTTC,CASSLRDTQIPYYGYTF,TRBV6-2/TRBV6-3,.,.,TRBJ1-2
TGTGCCAGCAGCCAAGCTGTCCTAGCCACAGATACGCAGTATTTT,CASSQAVLATDTQYF,TRBV3-1,.,.,TRBJ2-3
TGCGCCAGCAGCCAAGATCCCCCATTGAGGTCAGAGACCCAGTACTTC,CASSQDPPLRSETQYF,TRBV4-3,.,.,TRBJ2-5
TGTGCCAGCAGCCAGCAACGGGGGGGCCGCACCGGGGAGCTGTTTTTT,CASSQQRGGRTGELFF,TRBV4-2,.,TRBD2,TRBJ2-2
TGTGCCAGCAGATTCAGAACAGATATGCAGTATTTT,CASRFRTDMQYF,TRBV12-3/TRBV12-4,.,.,TRBJ2-3